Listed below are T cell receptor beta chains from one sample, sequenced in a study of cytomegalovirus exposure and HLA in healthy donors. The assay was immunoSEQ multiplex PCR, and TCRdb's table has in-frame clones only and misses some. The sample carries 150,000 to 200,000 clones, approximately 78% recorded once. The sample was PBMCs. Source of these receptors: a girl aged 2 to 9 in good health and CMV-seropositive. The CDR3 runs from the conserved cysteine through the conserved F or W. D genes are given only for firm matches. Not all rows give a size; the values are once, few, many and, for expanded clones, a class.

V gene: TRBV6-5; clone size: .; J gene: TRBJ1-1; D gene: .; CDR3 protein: CASSYSRGNTEAFF; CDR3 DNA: TGTGCCAGCAGTTACTCTCGAGGGAACACTGAAGCTTTCTTT
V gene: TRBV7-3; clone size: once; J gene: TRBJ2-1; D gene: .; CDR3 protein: CASSLWQGNEQFF; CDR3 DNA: TGTGCCAGCAGCTTATGGCAGGGGAACGAGCAGTTCTTC
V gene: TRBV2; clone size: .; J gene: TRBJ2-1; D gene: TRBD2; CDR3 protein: CASSVETSGYNEQFF; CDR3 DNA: TGTGCCAGCAGTGTGGAGACTAGCGGATACAATGAGCAGTTCTTC
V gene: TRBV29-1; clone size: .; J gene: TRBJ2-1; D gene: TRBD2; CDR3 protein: CSVDSTSRRTNEQFF; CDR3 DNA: TGCAGCGTTGATTCGACTAGCCGAAGGACCAATGAGCAGTTCTTC
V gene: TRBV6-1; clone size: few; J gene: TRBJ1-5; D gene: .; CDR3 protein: CASSPGLYSNQPQHF; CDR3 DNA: TGTGCCAGCAGCCCGGGACTGTATAGCAATCAGCCCCAGCATTTT
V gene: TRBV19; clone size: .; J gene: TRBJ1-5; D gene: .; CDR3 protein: CASNRGGSQHF; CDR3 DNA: TGTGCCAGTAACCGGGGGGGGTCCCAGCATTTT
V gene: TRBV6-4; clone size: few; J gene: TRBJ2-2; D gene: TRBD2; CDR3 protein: CASAAGETGELFF; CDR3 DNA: TGTGCCAGCGCTGCGGGGGAAACCGGGGAGCTGTTTTTT
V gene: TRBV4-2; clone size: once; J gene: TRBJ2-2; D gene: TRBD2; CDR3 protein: CASSQASASGRFSTGELFF; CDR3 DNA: TGTGCCAGCAGCCAAGCTTCGGCTAGCGGGAGGTTCAGCACCGGGGAGCTGTTTTTT
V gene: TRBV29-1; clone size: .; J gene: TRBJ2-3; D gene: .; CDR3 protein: CSVQGPSVDTQYF; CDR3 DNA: TGCAGCGTCCAAGGGCCTAGCGTTGATACGCAGTATTTT
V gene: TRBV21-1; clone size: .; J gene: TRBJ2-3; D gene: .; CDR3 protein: CASTLLTGGSTDTQYF; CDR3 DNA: TGTGCCAGCACCCTACTGACAGGGGGCTCCACAGATACGCAGTATTTT
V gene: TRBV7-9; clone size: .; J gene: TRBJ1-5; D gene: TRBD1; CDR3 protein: CASSLLGTGGGEPQHF; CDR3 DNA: TGTGCCAGCAGCTTATTAGGGACAGGGGGCGGAGAGCCCCAGCATTTT
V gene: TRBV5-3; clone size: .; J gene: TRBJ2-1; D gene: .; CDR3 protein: CASPGRYNEQFF; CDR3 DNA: TGTGCCAGCCCGGGGAGGTACAATGAGCAGTTCTTC
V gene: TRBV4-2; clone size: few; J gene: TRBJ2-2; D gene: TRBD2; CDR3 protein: CASSQEPGLAKVGELFF; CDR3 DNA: TGTGCCAGCAGCCAAGAACCGGGACTAGCGAAGGTCGGGGAGCTGTTTTTT
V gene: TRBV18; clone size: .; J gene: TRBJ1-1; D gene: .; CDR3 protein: CAIPLREPNTEAFF; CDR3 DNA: TGTGCCATCCCTCTTCGGGAACCGAACACTGAAGCTTTCTTT
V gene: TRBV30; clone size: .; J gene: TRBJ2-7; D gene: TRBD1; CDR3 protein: CAWRTGTGGYEQYF; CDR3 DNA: TGTGCCTGGAGGACCGGGACAGGGGGTTACGAGCAGTACTTC
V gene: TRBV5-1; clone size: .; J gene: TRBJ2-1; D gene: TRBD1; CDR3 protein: CASSLDGQGINEQFF; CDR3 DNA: TGCGCCAGCAGCTTGGATGGACAGGGGATAAATGAGCAGTTCTTC
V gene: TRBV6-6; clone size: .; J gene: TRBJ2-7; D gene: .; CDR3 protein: CASSADFPSYEQYF; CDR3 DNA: TGTGCCAGCAGTGCCGACTTCCCCTCCTACGAGCAGTACTTC
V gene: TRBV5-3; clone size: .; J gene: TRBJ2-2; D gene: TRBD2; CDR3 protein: CARSGRTSGMNTGELFF; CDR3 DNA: TGTGCCAGAAGCGGCCGGACTAGCGGAATGAACACCGGGGAGCTGTTTTTT
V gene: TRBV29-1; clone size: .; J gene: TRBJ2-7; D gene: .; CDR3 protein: CSVGGGAHYEQYF; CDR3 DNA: TGCAGCGTTGGAGGGGGGGCCCACTACGAGCAGTACTTC
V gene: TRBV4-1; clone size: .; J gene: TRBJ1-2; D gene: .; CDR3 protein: CASSQAGEILYGYTF; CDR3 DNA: TGCGCCAGCAGCCAAGCGGGGGAGATCCTATATGGCTACACCTTC
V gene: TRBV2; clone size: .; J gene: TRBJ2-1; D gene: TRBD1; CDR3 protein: CASSRDRGSDEQFF; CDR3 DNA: TGTGCCAGCAGTCGTGACAGGGGGTCGGATGAGCAGTTCTTC
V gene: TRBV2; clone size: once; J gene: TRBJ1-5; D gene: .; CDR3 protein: CASKRESNQPQHF; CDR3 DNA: TGTGCCAGCAAAAGGGAGAGCAATCAGCCCCAGCATTTT
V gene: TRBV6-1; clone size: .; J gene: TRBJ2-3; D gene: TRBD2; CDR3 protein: CASSELAGDWGTDTQYF; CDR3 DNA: TGTGCCAGCAGTGAGTTAGCGGGAGATTGGGGCACAGATACGCAGTATTTT
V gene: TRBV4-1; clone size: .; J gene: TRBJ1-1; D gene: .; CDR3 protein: CASSQVNREAFF; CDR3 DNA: TGCGCCAGCAGCCAAGTGAACAGGGAGGCTTTCTTT
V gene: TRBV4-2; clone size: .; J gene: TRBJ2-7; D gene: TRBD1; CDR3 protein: CASSQALTTGGDEQYF; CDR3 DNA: TGTGCCAGCAGCCAAGCCCTAACGACAGGGGGGGACGAGCAGTACTTC
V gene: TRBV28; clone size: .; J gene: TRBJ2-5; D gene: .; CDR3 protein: CATSTARGWRGETQYF; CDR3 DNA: TGTGCCACCTCTACTGCCCGGGGATGGAGAGGGGAGACCCAGTACTTC
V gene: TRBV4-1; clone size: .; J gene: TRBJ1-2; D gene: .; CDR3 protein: CASSQAGGGVPGYTF; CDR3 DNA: TGCGCCAGCAGCCAAGCAGGAGGGGGGGTACCCGGCTACACCTTC
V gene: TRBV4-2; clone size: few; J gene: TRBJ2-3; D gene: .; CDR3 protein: CASSQDLRVTDTQYF; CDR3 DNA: TGTGCCAGCAGCCAAGATCTCAGGGTTACAGATACGCAGTATTTT
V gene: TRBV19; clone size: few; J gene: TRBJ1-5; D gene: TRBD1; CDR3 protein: CASSIERGRQPQHF; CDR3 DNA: TGTGCCAGTAGTATCGAAAGGGGGCGTCAGCCCCAGCATTTT
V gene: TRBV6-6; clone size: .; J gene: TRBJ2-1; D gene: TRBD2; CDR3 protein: CASRPPSGFGNEQFF; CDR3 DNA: TGTGCCAGCAGACCTCCTAGCGGCTTCGGGAATGAGCAGTTCTTC
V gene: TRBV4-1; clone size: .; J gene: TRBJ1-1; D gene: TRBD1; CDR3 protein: CASSQTGTVEAFF; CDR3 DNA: TGCGCCAGCAGCCAAACCGGGACAGTTGAAGCTTTCTTT
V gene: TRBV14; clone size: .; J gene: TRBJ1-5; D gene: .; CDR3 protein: CASPQGTRNQPQHF; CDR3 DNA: TGTGCCAGCCCGCAGGGAACTCGCAATCAGCCCCAGCATTTT
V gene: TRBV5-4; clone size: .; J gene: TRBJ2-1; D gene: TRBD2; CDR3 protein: CASSFPGTSGTLSYNEQFF; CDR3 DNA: TGTGCCAGCAGCTTTCCCGGGACTAGCGGGACGCTGTCCTACAATGAGCAGTTCTTC
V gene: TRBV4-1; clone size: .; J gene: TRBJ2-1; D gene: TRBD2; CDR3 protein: CASSQALAGGINEQFF; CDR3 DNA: TGCGCCAGCAGCCAAGCACTAGCGGGAGGTATCAATGAGCAGTTCTTC
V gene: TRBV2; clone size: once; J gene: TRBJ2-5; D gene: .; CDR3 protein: CASQNGPQETQYF; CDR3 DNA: TGTGCCAGCCAAAACGGTCCGCAAGAGACCCAGTACTTC
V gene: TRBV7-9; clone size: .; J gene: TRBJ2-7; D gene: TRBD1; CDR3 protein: CASSSMTGKSDEQYF; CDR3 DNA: TGTGCCAGCAGCTCCATGACAGGGAAGAGTGACGAGCAGTACTTC
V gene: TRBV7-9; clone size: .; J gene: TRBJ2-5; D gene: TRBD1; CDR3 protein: CASSFRDRGETQYF; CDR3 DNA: TGTGCCAGCAGCTTCAGGGACAGGGGAGAGACCCAGTACTTC
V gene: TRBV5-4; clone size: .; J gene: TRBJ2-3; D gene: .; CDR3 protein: CASSPQMTQVTDTQYF; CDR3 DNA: TGTGCCAGCAGCCCCCAGATGACCCAGGTCACAGATACGCAGTATTTT
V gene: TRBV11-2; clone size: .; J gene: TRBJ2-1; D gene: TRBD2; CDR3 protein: CASSLDLGGLAGEDEQFF; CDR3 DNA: TGTGCCAGCAGCTTAGATTTGGGGGGACTAGCGGGAGAGGATGAGCAGTTCTTC
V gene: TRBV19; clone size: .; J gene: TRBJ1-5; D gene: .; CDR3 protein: CASSILSHQPQHF; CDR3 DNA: TGTGCCAGTAGTATCCTCTCTCATCAGCCCCAGCATTTT
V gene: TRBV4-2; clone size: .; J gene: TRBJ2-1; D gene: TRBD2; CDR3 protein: CASSSSGTSGRNEQFF; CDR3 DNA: TGTGCCAGCAGCTCTTCCGGGACTAGCGGGAGAAATGAGCAGTTCTTC